This T cell receptor beta chain was sequenced during a study of blood T cell repertoires in COVID-19. Study in general: The United States, Italy and Spain were the sources of the acute and convalescent COVID-19 samples. T cells, B-cell-depleted T cells, or PBMCs provided the cDNA or gDNA that served as material.

Trimming removed 5 bases from V and 4 bases from J, with 16 bases in between. CDR1 is LNHDA and CDR2 is SQIVND in the germline V gene (reference sequence). The CDR3 has 15 amino acids. The authors' processing: Reference gene primer amplification yielded estimated nucleated cell counts. TCRdb keeps only in-frame clones here, not all; method: immunoSEQ multiplex PCR. V, J and clone size reflect that table, while D and trimming were determined from the DNA. The data hold some 350,000 clones, with around 89% observed a single time. This TCR was sampled from a man between 18 and 29 years old with active or convalescent COVID-19. This rearrangement joins TRBV19 to TRBJ2-3; maybe TRBD2 (6 bases). The sample taken for sequencing was peripheral blood. The CDR3, as DNA: TGTGCCAGTAGTTGGGATAGCGGAGTGCCAGATACGCAGTATTTT. Amino acid sequence: CASSWDSGVPDTQYF. Drawing the rest from reference TRBV19 and TRBJ2-3, the complete variable domain is DGGITQSPKYLFRKEGQNVTLSCEQNLNHDAMYWYRQDPGQGLRLIYYSQIVNDFQKGDIAEGYSVSREKKESFPLTVTSAQKNPTAFYLCASSWDSGVPDTQYFGPGTRLTVL.